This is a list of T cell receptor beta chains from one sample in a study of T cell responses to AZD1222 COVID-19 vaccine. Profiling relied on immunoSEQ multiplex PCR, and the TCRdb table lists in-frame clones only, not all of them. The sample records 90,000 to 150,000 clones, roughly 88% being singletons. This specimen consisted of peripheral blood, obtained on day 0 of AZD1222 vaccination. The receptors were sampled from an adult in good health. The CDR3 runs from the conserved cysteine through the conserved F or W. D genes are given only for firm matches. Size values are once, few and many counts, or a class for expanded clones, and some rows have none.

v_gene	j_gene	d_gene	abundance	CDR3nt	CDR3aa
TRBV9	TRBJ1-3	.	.	TGTGCCAGCAGCTTGGTCGGAAACACCATATATTTT	CASSLVGNTIYF
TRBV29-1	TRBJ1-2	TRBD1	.	TGCAGCGTCAGTCCCGGGACAGGGGTGGGCTATGGCTACACCTTC	CSVSPGTGVGYGYTF
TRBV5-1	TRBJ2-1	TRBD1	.	TGCGCCAGCAGCAGACAGGGGTTGGATGAGCAGTTCTTC	CASSRQGLDEQFF
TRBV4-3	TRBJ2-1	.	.	TGCGCCAGCAGCCCCCAAGCGGGCGGATTTTACAATGAGCAGTTCTTC	CASSPQAGGFYNEQFF
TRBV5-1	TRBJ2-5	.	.	TGCGCCAGCAGCCCCGGGCACCAAGAGACCCAGTACTTC	CASSPGHQETQYF
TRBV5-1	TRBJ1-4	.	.	TGCGCCAGCAGCTTACTAGGCCTAGCTAATGAAAAACTGTTTTTT	CASSLLGLANEKLFF
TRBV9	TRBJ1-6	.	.	TGTGCCAGCAGCGTAGAAGGGACACGAAATTCACCCCTCCACTTT	CASSVEGTRNSPLHF
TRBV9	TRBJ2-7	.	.	TGTGCCAGCAGCCCCAGCCAGGGTGGATACGAGCAGTACTTC	CASSPSQGGYEQYF
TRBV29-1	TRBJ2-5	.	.	TGCAGCGTTGTTAAAGGGAGCGCAGGGCGCGAGACCCAGTACTTC	CSVVKGSAGRETQYF
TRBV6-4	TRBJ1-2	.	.	TGTGCCAGCAGTGAGGGGGCAGGCGCTAACTATGGCTACACCTTC	CASSEGAGANYGYTF
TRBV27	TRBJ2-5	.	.	TGTGCCAGCAGTTCCAACAGGGATCAGACCCAGTACTTC	CASSSNRDQTQYF
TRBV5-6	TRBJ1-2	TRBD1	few	TGTGCCAGCAGCTCGACAGGGACTGCCTACACCTTC	CASSSTGTAYTF
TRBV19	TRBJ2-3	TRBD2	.	TGTGCCAGTAGTCTAACTAGCGTGGATACAGATACGCAGTATTTT	CASSLTSVDTDTQYF
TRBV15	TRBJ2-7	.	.	TGTGCCACCCAAGACGAGCAGTACTTC	CATQDEQYF
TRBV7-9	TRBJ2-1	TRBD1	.	TGTGCCAGCAGCTTCCCGGGACAGATTGACAATGAGCAGTTCTTC	CASSFPGQIDNEQFF
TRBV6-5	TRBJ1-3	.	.	TGTGCCAGCACTACTGGAAACACCATATATTTT	CASTTGNTIYF
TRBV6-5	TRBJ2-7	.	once	TGTGCCAGCCAACCTCCTCGGGCCCCCTACGAGCAGTACTTC	CASQPPRAPYEQYF
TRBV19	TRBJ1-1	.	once	TGTGCCAGTAGTACTCCTCTACAGGGTACTGAAGCTTTCTTT	CASSTPLQGTEAFF
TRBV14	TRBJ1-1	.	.	TGTGCCAGCAGCCAACATAAGGTGGGGAAGGGGAACACTGAAGCTTTCTTT	CASSQHKVGKGNTEAFF
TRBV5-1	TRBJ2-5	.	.	TGCGCCAGCACCGGAAAGGGTGGGAACGGGAACCAAGAGACCCAGTACTTC	CASTGKGGNGNQETQYF
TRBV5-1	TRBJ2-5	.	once	TGCGCCAGCAGCCAAAAAGAGACCCAGTACTTC	CASSQKETQYF
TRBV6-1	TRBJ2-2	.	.	TGTGCCAGCAGTGAAACCGGGGCTCCGAACACCGGGGAGCTGTTTTTT	CASSETGAPNTGELFF
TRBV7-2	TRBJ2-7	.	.	TGTGCCAGCCTCTTCGGGGCGGGACATTACGAGCAGTACTTC	CASLFGAGHYEQYF
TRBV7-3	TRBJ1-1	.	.	TGTGCCAGCAGCTTAATATCCGAAAGGGAACTTTTCTTT	CASSLISERELFF
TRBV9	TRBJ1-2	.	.	TGTGCCAGCAGTCTAGGAGAGGTTCGGGGAGGCTACACCTTC	CASSLGEVRGGYTF
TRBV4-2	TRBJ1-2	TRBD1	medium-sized	TGTGCCAGCAGCCAAGATGAGGGGACAGGGGGCCTAAGGAGATATGGCTACACCTTC	CASSQDEGTGGLRRYGYTF
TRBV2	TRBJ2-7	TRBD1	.	TGTGCCAGCAAAGGGGACAGGGGTCTTGGGAGCTCCTACGAGCAGTACTTC	CASKGDRGLGSSYEQYF
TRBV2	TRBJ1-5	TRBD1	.	TGTGCCAGCAACCGGGACAGAGATCAGCCCCAGCATTTT	CASNRDRDQPQHF
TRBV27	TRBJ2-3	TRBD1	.	TGTGCCAGCAGTCCCAGGGACAGGGTAGCGGATACGCAGTATTTT	CASSPRDRVADTQYF
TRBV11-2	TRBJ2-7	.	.	TGTGCCAGCAGCCTCGCTTTAGGGACCTACGAGCAGTACTTC	CASSLALGTYEQYF
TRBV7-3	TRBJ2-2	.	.	TGTGCCAGCAGCTTATCCCCAGTCCTGACCGGGGAGCTGTTTTTT	CASSLSPVLTGELFF
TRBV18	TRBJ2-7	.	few	TGTGCCAGCTCACCCCAAGGCCAGAGCTCCTACGAGCAGTACTTC	CASSPQGQSSYEQYF
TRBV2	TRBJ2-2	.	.	TGTGCCAGCAGTGAGGGGGCTGGGAACACCGGGGAGCTGTTTTTT	CASSEGAGNTGELFF
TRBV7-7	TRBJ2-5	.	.	TGTGCTAGCAGCTCCATAGCCGAAGAGACCCAGTACTTC	CASSSIAEETQYF
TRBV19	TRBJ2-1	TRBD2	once	TGTGCCAGTAGTACTCTACTTAGCGGGGGGGCAGGGTATGAGCAGTTCTTC	CASSTLLSGGAGYEQFF
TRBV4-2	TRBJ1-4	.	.	TGTGCCAGCAGCCAAGGAAGAGGGCCTAATGAAAAACTGTTTTTT	CASSQGRGPNEKLFF
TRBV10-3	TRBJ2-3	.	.	TGTGCCATCACCGAACAGGGACATGGTACGCAGTATTTT	CAITEQGHGTQYF
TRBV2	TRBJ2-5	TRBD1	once	TGTGCCAGCAATCCGGGACAGAAAGAGACCCAGTACTTC	CASNPGQKETQYF
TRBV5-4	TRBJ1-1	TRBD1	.	TGTGCCAGCAGCCCGGACAGGGGGCCTGTTGACACTGAAGCTTTCTTT	CASSPDRGPVDTEAFF
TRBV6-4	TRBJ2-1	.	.	TGTGCCAGCAGTGACAAAGCGGAGAATGAGCAGTTCTTC	CASSDKAENEQFF
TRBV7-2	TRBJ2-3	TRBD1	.	TGTGCCAGCAGCCTCTGGACAGGGAGTCCAGATACGCAGTATTTT	CASSLWTGSPDTQYF